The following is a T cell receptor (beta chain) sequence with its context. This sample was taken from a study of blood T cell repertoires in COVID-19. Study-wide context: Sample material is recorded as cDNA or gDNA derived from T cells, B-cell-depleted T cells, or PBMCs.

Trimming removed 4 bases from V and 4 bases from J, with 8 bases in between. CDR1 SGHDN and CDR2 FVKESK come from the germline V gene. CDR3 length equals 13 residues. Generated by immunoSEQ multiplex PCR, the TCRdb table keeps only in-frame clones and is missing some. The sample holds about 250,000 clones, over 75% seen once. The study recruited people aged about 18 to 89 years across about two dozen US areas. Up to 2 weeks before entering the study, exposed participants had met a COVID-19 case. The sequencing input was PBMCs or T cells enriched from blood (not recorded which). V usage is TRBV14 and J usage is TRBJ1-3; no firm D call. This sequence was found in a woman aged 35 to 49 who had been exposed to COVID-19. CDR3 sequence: CASSPWSGNTIYF. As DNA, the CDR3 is TGTGCCAGCAGCCCCTGGAGCGGAAACACCATATATTTT.